Presented here are 30 T cell receptor beta chains from one specimen sequenced in a study of regulatory T cells in long-lasting Graves disease (dated by TCRdb to the early 2020s). The time point label corresponds to: newly diagnosed GD, antithyroid drugs for less than 3 months. For both TCR sequencing and RNA sequencing, RNA was extracted from PBMCs using TRIzol. Libraries came from multiplex PCR. The instrument given in TCRdb is Illumina HiSeq 4000. iRepertoire HTBI primers and Arm-PCR amplification of CDR3 regions were used to construct TCR beta libraries. TCRdb reran the public reads through fastp at Q25 and MiXCR, keeping productive beta chains. Rows merge per CDR3 protein into single entries with the most common DNA and genes. The sample yields hundreds of thousands of distinct CDR3 sequences; about a sixth were counted once. Around 10% of the sample is held by the ten biggest clonotypes. The same sample was also studied in work on T cells in Graves' hyperthyroidism and ophthalmopathy.

The sample in question was peripheral blood mononuclear cells (PBMCs), obtained at new diagnosis, from a patient treated with antithyroid drugs. These receptors all stem from a young woman with Graves disease. Donor details come from another sample of the same person, matched by shared clones.

Regarding this clonotype: This may be a read error: a much more frequent sequence differs by one nucleotide. The rearrangement joins TRBV2 to TRBJ2-7; TRBD2 matches at 7 bases. CDR3 length: 15 amino acids. The germline V gene encodes CDR1 SNHLY and CDR2 FYNNEI. The CDR3 DNA is TGTGCCAGCAGTGCCCTACCTAGCGGCCCCTACGGGCAGTACTTC. It specifies CASSALPSGPYGQYF.

This clonotype was seen repeatedly, ten times or more. This chain joins TRBV28 and TRBJ2-2; tentatively, D is TRBD2 (5 bases). This CDR3 has 14 amino acids. V lost 11 bases and J lost 0, with 13 bases in between. Germline V gene sequence: CDR1 MDHEN, CDR2 SYDVKM. The chain's CDR3 is CALRSGANTGELFF. The DNA of the CDR3 is TGTGCCCTGCGGAGCGGAGCGAACACCGGGGAGCTGTTTTTT.

This sequence joins TRBV10-3 and TRBJ2-2; weak D call: TRBD1 (6 bases). CDR3 length: 16 amino acids. V lost 0 bases and J lost 1, with 9 bases in between. Per the germline V gene, CDR1 is ENHRY and CDR2 is SYGVKD. The CDR3 coding sequence is TGTGCCATCAGTGAGTCAGGGGGTATGAACACCGGGGAGCTGTTTTTT. Translated: CAISESGGMNTGELFF.

This clonotype was counted between two and nine times. The V and J genes are TRBV20-1 and TRBJ1-1, with 9 bases matching TRBD1. The CDR3 runs to 17 residues. The ends lost 5 bases at V and 3 bases at J; junction bases unmatched: 16. Germline V CDR1 and CDR2: DFQATT, SNEGSKA (reference sequence). The CDR3 region has the DNA TGCAGTGCTGCCGACCCTGGGACAGGGCGAGGGGACACTGAAGCTTTCTTT. This gives the protein CSAADPGTGRGDTEAFF.

This clonotype occurred many times. The chain links TRBV6-2 or TRBV6-3 to TRBJ2-7; TRBD2 agrees at 8 bases. Germline V lookup: CDR1 MNHEY, CDR2 SVGEGT. The junction had 16 bases not matched to a gene; V was cut back by 6 bases and J by 6 bases. The CDR3 runs to 16 residues. The CDR3 spells CASSLLQTSGTSEQYF. CDR3 nucleotide sequence: TGTGCCAGCAGCTTACTCCAAACTAGCGGAACATCCGAGCAGTACTTC.

This clonotype was counted ten times or more. The J gene is TRBJ2-7, the V gene TRBV18; 7 bases map to TRBD1. This CDR3 region has 17 residues. The V and J ends lost 3 bases and 6 bases, in that order; junction bases with no gene match: 17. Germline V lookup: CDR1 KGHSH, CDR2 LQKENI. CDR3 nucleotide sequence: TGTGCCAGCTCACCGTTCTCCGACAGGGCGATTCTAAGCGAGCAGTACTTC. This codes for CASSPFSDRAILSEQYF.

This clonotype appeared many times. The rearrangement joins TRBV7-9 to TRBJ2-7; 7 positions agree with TRBD2. CDR1 is SEHNR, CDR2 FQNEAQ, per germline (reference sequence). The CDR3 length is 17 residues. Germline trimming cut 3 bases from V and 3 bases from J; bases unmatched to any gene: 14. This CDR3 is CASSLVGREMNGYEQYF. The CDR3 DNA reads as TGTGCCAGCAGCTTGGTTGGGCGGGAGATGAATGGCTACGAGCAGTACTTC.

The chain couples TRBV19 to TRBJ1-1, with TRBD1 as a possible D gene (6 bases). Germline V gene lookup returns CDR1 LNHDA and CDR2 SQIVND (reference sequence). CDR3 length: 14 amino acids. V lost 7 bases and J 5 bases, leaving 17 bases between the germline ends. CDR3 sequence reads: CASTTAGHLTEAFF. The CDR3 DNA follows: TGTGCCAGTACCACTGCGGGACACCTGACTGAAGCTTTCTTT.

This clonotype has a count of ten or more. V and J are TRBV20-1 and TRBJ2-7; 7 bases agree with TRBD2. The J segment lost 3 bases and the V segment lost 4 bases, leaving 9 bases of the junction unmatched. The CDR3 runs to 14 residues. Germline assignment: CDR1 DFQATT and CDR2 SNEGSKA (reference sequence). This CDR3 reads CSAKGLTVFYEQYF. The CDR3 DNA reads TGCAGTGCTAAGGGACTAACGGTGTTCTACGAGCAGTACTTC.

This clonotype has a count of ten or more. This sequence joins TRBV3-1 and TRBJ1-1; 7 bases are a match to TRBD1. The V gene's germline CDR1 is LGHDT and CDR2 YNNKEL (reference sequence). This CDR3 is built from 13 residues. With 6 bases clipped from V and 7 bases from J, the junction kept 8 bases outside the gene matches. This CDR3 is CASRNRGLSEAFF. DNA of the CDR3: TGTGCCAGCAGAAACAGGGGACTGAGTGAAGCTTTCTTT.

This clonotype was picked up many times. The V and J genes are TRBV6-4 and TRBJ2-1, with 10 nucleotides matching TRBD1. The CDR3 contains 16 residues. Trimming at V came to 0 bases and at J to 5 bases, leaving 4 bases not matched to a gene. Germline V gene lookup returns CDR1 MRHNA and CDR2 SNTAGT. For the CDR3, the DNA is TGTGCCAGCAGTGACTCCCCGGGACAGGGGCACAATGAGCAGTTCTTC. As protein: CASSDSPGQGHNEQFF.

CDR3 bases: TGTGCCAGCACGGCGGGAAAGAGGGGTTACAATGAGCAGTTCTTC. It is translated as CASTAGKRGYNEQFF. This sequence joins TRBV6-2 or TRBV6-3 and TRBJ2-1; TRBD2 might be the D (6 bases). Germline V CDR1 and CDR2: MNHEY, SVGEGT. The germline V and J ends were trimmed by 7 bases and 4 bases, with 17 bases remaining between them. This CDR3 is 15 amino acids long.

This clonotype was observed many times. The V and J genes are TRBV6-2 or TRBV6-3 and TRBJ2-1; 10 bases line up with TRBD2. The CDR3 totals 17 residues. V lost 5 bases, J lost 12 bases, and 19 bases stayed unmatched. The germline gives CDR1 MNHEY, CDR2 SVGEGT. The CDR3 DNA reads TGTGCCAGCAGTGAAGTTTACCCGGGACTAGCGCCGCGGGGGCAGTTCTTC. Its translation: CASSEVYPGLAPRGQFF.

This clonotype was counted ten times or more. This chain links TRBV7-9 with TRBJ2-3; D assignment may be TRBD1 or TRBD2 (6 bases each). Trimming removed 5 bases from V and 1 base from J, with 16 bases in between. Germline V gene data show CDR1 as SEHNR and CDR2 as FQNEAQ (reference sequence). The CDR3 length is 16 residues. In DNA form, the CDR3 reads TGTGCCAGCAGCCCCCCGGGGGCGGAGCGCACAGATACGCAGTATTTT. This translates into CASSPPGAERTDTQYF.

This clonotype was seen at least ten times. The V and J genes are TRBV28 and TRBJ2-7, with TRBD2 matching 7 bases. The CDR3 length is 14 residues. Trimming removed 11 bases from V and 3 bases from J; junction bases left unmatched: 13. Germline V gene data show CDR1 as MDHEN and CDR2 as SYDVKM. DNA of the CDR3: TGTGCCTCGAATAAGGCTAGCGGAAGCTACGAGCAGTACTTC. It translates to CASNKASGSYEQYF.

This clonotype was seen ten or more times. The V and J genes are TRBV20-1 and TRBJ2-7, with 8 bases matching TRBD2. The V and J ends lost 3 bases and 6 bases, in that order; junction bases with no gene match: 13. CDR3 length: 15 amino acids. CDR1 and CDR2 from the germline V gene are DFQATT and SNEGSKA (reference sequence). In nucleotides, the CDR3 is TGCAGTGCTAGTCCAGCGGGAGATTCTGTCGGCGAGCAGTACTTC. This encodes CSASPAGDSVGEQYF.

The table lists this clonotype with many counts. The chain joins TRBV20-1 to TRBJ1-1; the D gene is possibly TRBD1 (6 bases). The CDR3 is 14 amino acids. The V gene lost 5 bases and the J gene lost 1 base, with 14 bases spanning the gap. Germline assignment: CDR1 DFQATT and CDR2 SNEGSKA (reference sequence). The CDR3: CSAASSGANTEAFF. The CDR3 region has the DNA TGCAGTGCTGCATCGTCAGGGGCGAACACTGAAGCTTTCTTT.

This clonotype was seen many times. CDR3 amino acids: CASSQTPSRETQYF. CDR3 DNA: TGCGCCAGCAGCCAAACTCCAAGCCGGGAGACCCAGTACTTC. The chain couples TRBV4-3 to TRBJ2-5; D gene uncertain. This CDR3 is built from 14 residues. In germline, CDR1 is LGHNA, CDR2 YSLEER. Trimming pared 2 bases from V and 5 bases from J, leaving 12 bases between.

The V and J genes are TRBV27 and TRBJ1-1; the D is unclear. CDR1 is MNHEY and CDR2 is SMNVEV in the germline V gene (reference sequence). V dropped 5 bases and J dropped 6 bases, with 13 bases sitting between them. The CDR3 consists of 13 residues. The CDR3 region is CASSDLYQSEAFF. The CDR3 bases are TGTGCCAGCAGTGATTTGTATCAGTCTGAAGCTTTCTTT.

This clonotype was recorded a few times. V is TRBV19 and J is TRBJ1-1; TRBD1 is a possible D gene (5 bases). CDR1 is LNHDA and CDR2 is SQIVND in the germline V gene (reference sequence). This CDR3 is built from 13 residues. Trimming removed 3 bases from V and 5 bases from J, with 10 bases in between. Here the CDR3 reads CASSMGTRTEAFF. The CDR3 region has the DNA TGTGCCAGTAGTATGGGGACGAGGACTGAAGCTTTCTTT. Full variable domain (missing parts from reference TRBV19 and TRBJ1-1): DGGITQSPKYLFRKEGQNVTLSCEQNLNHDAMYWYRQDPGQGLRLIYYSQIVNDFQKGDIAEGYSVSREKKESFPLTVTSAQKNPTAFYLCASSMGTRTEAFFGQGTRLTVV.

V usage is TRBV4-1 and J usage is TRBJ2-2; 12 nucleotides line up with TRBD2. The V and J ends lost 4 bases and 0 bases, in that order; junction bases with no gene match: 12. The germline CDR1 and CDR2 sequences are MGHRA and YSYEKL. This CDR3 comprises 20 residues. The CDR3 region has the DNA TGCGCCAGCAGCCCAAGAGCCACTAGCGGGAGGCGAACGAACACCGGGGAGCTGTTTTTT. Translation: CASSPRATSGRRTNTGELFF.

This clonotype was observed at least ten times. The chain couples TRBV7-2 to TRBJ2-3; 7 nucleotides align to TRBD1. Unmatched junction bases numbered 12, after V lost 5 bases and J lost 1 base. Looked up from germline, CDR1 is SGHTA and CDR2 is FQGNSA. This CDR3 is 17 amino acids long. CDR3 sequence (DNA): TGTGCCAGCAGCCGCGCCCCGACAGGGTCGGGCACAGATACGCAGTATTTT. It codes for CASSRAPTGSGTDTQYF. The full variable domain, with the rest looked up from reference TRBV7-2 and TRBJ2-3, is GAGVSQSPSNKVTEKGKDVELRCDPISGHTALYWYRQSLGQGLEFLIYFQGNSAPDKSGLPSDRFSAERTGGSVSTLTIQRTQQEDSAVYLCASSRAPTGSGTDTQYFGPGTRLTVL.

This clonotype appeared many times. The DNA of the CDR3 is TGTGCCAGTAGTCTAACAGGGGGATATAGCAATCAGCCCCAGCATTTT. Translating gives CASSLTGGYSNQPQHF. The chain carries TRBV19 and TRBJ1-5; 8 bases agree with TRBD1. J gave up 0 bases and V 5 bases, and 6 bases lay outside the gene matches. The germline V gene has CDR1 LNHDA and CDR2 SQIVND (reference sequence). The CDR3 runs 16 residues.

This clonotype showed up many times. The J gene is TRBJ2-7, the V gene TRBV5-1; D gene uncertain. Germline assignment: CDR1 SGHRS and CDR2 YFSETQ. The length of the CDR3 is 12 residues. The V end lost 5 bases, the J end lost 5 bases, and 11 bases lay between the germline ends. The CDR3 loop is CASRSQRDEQYF. The CDR3 bases are TGCGCCAGCAGGAGCCAAAGAGACGAGCAGTACTTC.

The chain has TRBV6-2 or TRBV6-3 and TRBJ2-1, with 10 bases matching TRBD2. Per the germline V gene, CDR1 is MNHEY and CDR2 is SVGEGT. The ends lost 8 bases at V and 8 bases at J; junction bases unmatched: 12. The CDR3 is 15 residues long. CDR3 in DNA: TGTGCCAGCTGTAAACTAGCGGGGACTGTCTATGAGCAGTTCTTC. Translating it yields CASCKLAGTVYEQFF.

This clonotype came up many times. This chain uses TRBV27 with TRBJ1-1, with D hard to call. Germline V gene lookup returns CDR1 MNHEY and CDR2 SMNVEV (reference sequence). CDR3 length equals 14 residues. Trimming stripped 2 bases from V and 5 bases from J, with 12 bases between. As DNA, the CDR3 is TGTGCCAGCAGTTTAAAGGCAGGTACGACTGAAGCTTTCTTT. This codes for CASSLKAGTTEAFF.

J is TRBJ2-7 and V is TRBV6-9, with D perhaps matching TRBD2 (5 bases). Germline V gene lookup returns CDR1 MNHGY and CDR2 SVAAGI. Trimming took 3 bases from V and 5 from J, leaving 8 bases between them. CDR3 size: 12 residues. In DNA form, the CDR3 reads TGTGCCAGCAGTTACGAGGGCAACGAGCAGTACTTC. Its protein product is CASSYEGNEQYF.

The J gene is TRBJ1-6, the V gene TRBV7-6; 9 positions match TRBD1. The length of the CDR3 is 14 residues. Trimming at V came to 4 bases and at J to 10 bases, leaving 5 bases not matched to a gene. The germline CDR1 and CDR2 sequences are SGHVS and FNYEAQ. CDR3 amino acids: CASSWGQGGSPLHF. The DNA for the CDR3 is TGTGCCAGCAGCTGGGGACAGGGTGGCTCACCCCTCCACTTT.

This clonotype appeared many times. The rearrangement links TRBV6-2 or TRBV6-3 to TRBJ2-1, with TRBD2 identical over 14 bases. Germline V gene lookup returns CDR1 MNHEY and CDR2 SVGEGT. The CDR3 has 14 residues. Trimming removed 7 bases from V and 7 bases from J; junction bases left unmatched: 3. CDR3 sequence (DNA): TGTGCCAGCAAGAGACTAGCGGGAGGGAATGAGCAGTTCTTC. Amino acids: CASKRLAGGNEQFF.

This clonotype came up a few times. The chain is built from TRBV7-2 and TRBJ2-1; the match to TRBD2 covers 13 bases. V lost 5 bases, J lost 0 bases, and 7 bases stayed unmatched. This CDR3 region has 18 residues. From germline, CDR1 is SGHTA and CDR2 FQGNSA. DNA of the CDR3: TGTGCCAGCAGCCTTGAGACTAGCGGGAGGAGCTCCTACAATGAGCAGTTCTTC. It yields the protein CASSLETSGRSSYNEQFF.